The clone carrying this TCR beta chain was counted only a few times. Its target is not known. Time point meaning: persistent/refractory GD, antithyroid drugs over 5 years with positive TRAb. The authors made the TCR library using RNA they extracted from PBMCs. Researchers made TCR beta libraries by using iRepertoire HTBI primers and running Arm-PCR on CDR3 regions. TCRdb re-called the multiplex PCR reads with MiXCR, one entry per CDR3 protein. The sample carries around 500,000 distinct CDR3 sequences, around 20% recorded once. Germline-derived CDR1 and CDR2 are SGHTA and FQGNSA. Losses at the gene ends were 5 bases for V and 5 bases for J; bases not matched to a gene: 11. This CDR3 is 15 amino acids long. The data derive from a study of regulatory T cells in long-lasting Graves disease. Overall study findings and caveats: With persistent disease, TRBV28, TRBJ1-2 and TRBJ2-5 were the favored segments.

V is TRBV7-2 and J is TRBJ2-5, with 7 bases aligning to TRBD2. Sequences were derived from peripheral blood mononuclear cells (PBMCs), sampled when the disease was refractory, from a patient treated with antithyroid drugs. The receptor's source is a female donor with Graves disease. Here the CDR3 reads CASSPPGRAMETQYF. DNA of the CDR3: TGTGCCAGCAGCCCCCCAGGGAGGGCCATGGAGACCCAGTACTTC. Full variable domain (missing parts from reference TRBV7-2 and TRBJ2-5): GAGVSQSPSNKVTEKGKDVELRCDPISGHTALYWYRQSLGQGLEFLIYFQGNSAPDKSGLPSDRFSAERTGGSVSTLTIQRTQQEDSAVYLCASSPPGRAMETQYFGPGTRLLVL.